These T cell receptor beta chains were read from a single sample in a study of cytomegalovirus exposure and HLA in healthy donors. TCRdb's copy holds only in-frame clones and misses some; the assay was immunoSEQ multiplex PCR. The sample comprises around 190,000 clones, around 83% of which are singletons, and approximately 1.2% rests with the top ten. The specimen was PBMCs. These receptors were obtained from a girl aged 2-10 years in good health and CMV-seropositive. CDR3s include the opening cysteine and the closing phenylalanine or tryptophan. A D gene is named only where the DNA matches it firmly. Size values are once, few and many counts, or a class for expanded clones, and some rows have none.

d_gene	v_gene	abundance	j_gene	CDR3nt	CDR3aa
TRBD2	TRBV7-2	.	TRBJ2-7	TGTGCCAGCAGCTTTCTAGCGGATAGCTCCTACGAGCAGTACTTC	CASSFLADSSYEQYF
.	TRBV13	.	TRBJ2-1	TGTGCCAGCAGCTCGATGCCTAGTAGCTCCTACAATGAGCAGTTCTTC	CASSSMPSSSYNEQFF
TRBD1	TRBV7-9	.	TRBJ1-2	TGTGCCGGCAGCTTAGGACAGGGAGGCTACACCTTC	CAGSLGQGGYTF
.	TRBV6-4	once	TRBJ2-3	TGTCACATCATAAGCGCTAGCACAGATACGCAGTATTTT	CHIISASTDTQYF
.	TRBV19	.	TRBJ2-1	TGTGCCAGTAGTATTCTGACCCCTAGCGTCTTTGAGCCCAATGAGCAGTTCTTC	CASSILTPSVFEPNEQFF
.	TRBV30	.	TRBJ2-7	TGTGCCTGGAGTGTCAGGTTCCCCGGGAACCGCGAGCAGTACTTC	CAWSVRFPGNREQYF
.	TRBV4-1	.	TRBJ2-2	TGCGCCAGCAGCCAAGGGCTCCTACAGGGATTGTCGAACACCGGGGAGCTGTTTTTT	CASSQGLLQGLSNTGELFF
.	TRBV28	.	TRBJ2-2	TGTGCCAGCAAACGCGGGCTTGGTCTATACACCACCGGGGAGCTGTTTTTT	CASKRGLGLYTTGELFF
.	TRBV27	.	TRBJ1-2	TGTGCCAGCAGCCCCAGTGCGGACAGAGCTAACTATGGCTACACCTTC	CASSPSADRANYGYTF
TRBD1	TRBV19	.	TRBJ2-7	TGTGCCAGTAGTATTGGACAGGGCCCCGAGCAGTACTTC	CASSIGQGPEQYF
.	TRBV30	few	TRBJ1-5	TGTGCCTGGAGTTTGAGTCTAGGCAATCAGCCCCAGCATTTT	CAWSLSLGNQPQHF
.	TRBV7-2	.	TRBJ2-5	TGTGCCAGCAGCTTAGCGCGAGGTCTCTTCGGGGAGACCCAGTACTTC	CASSLARGLFGETQYF
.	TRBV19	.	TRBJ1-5	TGTGCCAGTAGTATAACTAAAAGCAATCAGCCCCAGCATTTT	CASSITKSNQPQHF
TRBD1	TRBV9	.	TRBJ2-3	TGTGCCAGCAGCGGGACAGGGTCCACAGATACGCAGTATTTT	CASSGTGSTDTQYF
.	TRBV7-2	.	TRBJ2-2	TGTGCCAGCAGCTTAGGTCTAGATGACACCGGGGAGCTGTTTTTT	CASSLGLDDTGELFF
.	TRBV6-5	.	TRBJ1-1	TGTGCCAGCAGCGGGACTGGGCAGGGAAAAACTGAAGCTTTCTTT	CASSGTGQGKTEAFF
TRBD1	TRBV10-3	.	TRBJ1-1	TGTGCCACCTGGACAGGTGATATTGAAGCTTTCTTT	CATWTGDIEAFF
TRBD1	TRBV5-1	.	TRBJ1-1	TGCGCCAGCAGCCCAGAACAGGGGGCGGTCACTGAAGCTTTCTTT	CASSPEQGAVTEAFF
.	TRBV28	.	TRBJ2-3	TGTGCCAGCAGTTTAGATATCGGGAAATCGATAAGAGATACGCAGTATTTT	CASSLDIGKSIRDTQYF
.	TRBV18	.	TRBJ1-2	TGTGCCAGCTCAACCTACACAACAGGATCCTATGGCTACACCTTC	CASSTYTTGSYGYTF
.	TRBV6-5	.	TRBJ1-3	TGTGCCAGCAGTTACTCTGCGGGGACCTCTGGAAACACCATATATTTT	CASSYSAGTSGNTIYF
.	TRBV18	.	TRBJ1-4	TGTGCCAGCTCACAGTTCAGTGACATCGGCAAGGTGGATGAAAAACTGTTTTTT	CASSQFSDIGKVDEKLFF
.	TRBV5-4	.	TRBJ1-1	TGTGCCAGCAGCCTGACGCAGGGCGGGAAGGCTGAAGCTTTCTTT	CASSLTQGGKAEAFF
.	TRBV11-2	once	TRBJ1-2	TGTGCCAGCAGCTCCCAGGTGGATTTCTATGGCTACACCTTC	CASSSQVDFYGYTF
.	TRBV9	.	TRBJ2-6	TGTGCCAGCAGCCGGTCGGGAGGGGCCAACGTCCTGACTTTC	CASSRSGGANVLTF
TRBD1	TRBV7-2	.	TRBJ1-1	TGTGCCAGCAGCCTAGGGACAGGTGGGGGCACTGAAGCTTTCTTT	CASSLGTGGGTEAFF
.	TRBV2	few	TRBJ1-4	TGTGCCAGCAGTGAATATACAGGGAATGAAAAACTGTTTTTT	CASSEYTGNEKLFF
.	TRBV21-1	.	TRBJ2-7	TGTGCCAGCAGCAAAGGGGGTCGACTAGCAGGAGGCTACGAGCAGTACTTC	CASSKGGRLAGGYEQYF
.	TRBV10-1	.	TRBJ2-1	TGCGCCAGCAGCCCAGGAGCGGCCGATTATGCTGAGCAGTTCTTC	CASSPGAADYAEQFF
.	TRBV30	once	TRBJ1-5	TGTGCCTGGAGTGTACGGGGGGTTACCAATCAGCCCCAGCATTTT	CAWSVRGVTNQPQHF
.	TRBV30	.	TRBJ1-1	TGTGCCTGGAGTCAGCGCAGCGAAGCTTTCTTT	CAWSQRSEAFF
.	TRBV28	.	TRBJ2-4	TGTGCCAGCAGTGAATGGGACAATTTAGCCAAAAACATTCAGTACTTC	CASSEWDNLAKNIQYF
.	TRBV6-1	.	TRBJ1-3	TGTGCCAGCAGTGAAGGTCCCGTCTCTGGAAACACCATATATTTT	CASSEGPVSGNTIYF
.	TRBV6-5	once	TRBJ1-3	TGTGCCAGCAGTTCCCTCCCGTCAGCGGGAAACACCATATATTTT	CASSSLPSAGNTIYF